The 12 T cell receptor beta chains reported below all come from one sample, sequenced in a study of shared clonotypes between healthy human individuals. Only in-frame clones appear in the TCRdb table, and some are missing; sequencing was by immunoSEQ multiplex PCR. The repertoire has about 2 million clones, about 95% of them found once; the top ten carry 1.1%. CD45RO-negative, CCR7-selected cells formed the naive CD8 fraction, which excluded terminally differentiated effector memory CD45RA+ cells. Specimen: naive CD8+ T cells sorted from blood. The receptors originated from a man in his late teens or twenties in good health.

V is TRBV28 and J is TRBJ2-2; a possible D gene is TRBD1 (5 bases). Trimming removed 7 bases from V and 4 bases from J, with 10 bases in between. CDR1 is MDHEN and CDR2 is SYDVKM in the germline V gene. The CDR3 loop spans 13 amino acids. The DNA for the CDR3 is TGTGCCAGCACCTACAGGCCCACCGGGGAGCTGTTTTTT. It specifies CASTYRPTGELFF.

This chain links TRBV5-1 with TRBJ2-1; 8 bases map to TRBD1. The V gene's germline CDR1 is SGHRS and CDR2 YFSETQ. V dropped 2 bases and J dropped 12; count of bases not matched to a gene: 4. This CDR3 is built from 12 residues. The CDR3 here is CASSFLQGVQFF. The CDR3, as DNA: TGCGCCAGCAGCTTTTTACAGGGGGTGCAGTTCTTC.

As DNA, the CDR3 is TGTGCCAGCAGCTTGTTGGGGCCCACCCAGAACACTGAAGCTTTCTTT. Amino acids: CASSLLGPTQNTEAFF. This chain links TRBV5-6 with TRBJ1-1; maybe TRBD1 (5 bases). The germline CDR1 and CDR2 sequences are SGHDT and YYEEEE. V gave up 1 base and J gave up 1 base, with 14 bases separating them. The CDR3 runs to 16 residues. The entire variable domain, with the rest obtained from reference TRBV5-6 and TRBJ1-1, is as follows: DAGVTQSPTHLIKTRGQQVTLRCSPKSGHDTVSWYQQALGQGPQFIFQYYEEEERQRGNFPDRFSGHQFPNYSSELNVNALLLGDSALYLCASSLLGPTQNTEAFFGQGTRLTVV.

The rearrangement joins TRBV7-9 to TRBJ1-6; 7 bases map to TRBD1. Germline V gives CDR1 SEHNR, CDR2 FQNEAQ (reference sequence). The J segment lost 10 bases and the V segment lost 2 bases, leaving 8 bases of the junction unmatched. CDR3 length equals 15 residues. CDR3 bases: TGTGCCAGCAGCTTAAGCGACAGGGCCGTGTCACCCCTCCACTTT. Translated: CASSLSDRAVSPLHF.

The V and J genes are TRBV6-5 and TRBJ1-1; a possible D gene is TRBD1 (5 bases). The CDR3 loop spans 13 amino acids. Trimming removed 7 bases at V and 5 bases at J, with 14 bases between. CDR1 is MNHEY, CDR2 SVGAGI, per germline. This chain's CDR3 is CASTTGQGTEAFF. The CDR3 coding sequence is TGTGCCAGCACCACGGGGCAGGGTACTGAAGCTTTCTTT.

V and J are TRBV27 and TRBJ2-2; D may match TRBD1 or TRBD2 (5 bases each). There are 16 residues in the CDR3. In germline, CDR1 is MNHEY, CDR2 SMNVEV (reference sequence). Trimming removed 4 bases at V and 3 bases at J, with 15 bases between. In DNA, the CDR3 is TGTGCCAGCAGTTCACCCGGGACGTACGACACCGGGGAGCTGTTTTTT. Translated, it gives CASSSPGTYDTGELFF.

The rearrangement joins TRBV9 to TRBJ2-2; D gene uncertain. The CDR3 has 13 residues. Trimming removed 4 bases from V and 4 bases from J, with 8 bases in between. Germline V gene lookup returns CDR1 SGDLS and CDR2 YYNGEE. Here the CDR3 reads CASSPFFTGELFF. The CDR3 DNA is TGTGCCAGCAGCCCGTTTTTCACCGGGGAGCTGTTTTTT.

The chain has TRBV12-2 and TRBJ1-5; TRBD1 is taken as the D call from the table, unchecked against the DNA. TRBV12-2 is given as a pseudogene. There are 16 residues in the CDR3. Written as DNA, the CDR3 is TGTGCAAGTCGCTTAGCGTGTGTCAGTAGCAATCAGCCCCAGCATTTT. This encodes CASRLACVSSNQPQHF.

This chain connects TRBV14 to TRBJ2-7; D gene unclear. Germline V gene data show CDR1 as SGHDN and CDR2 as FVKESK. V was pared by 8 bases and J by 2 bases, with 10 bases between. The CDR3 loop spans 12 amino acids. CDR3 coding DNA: TGTGCCAGCTCAGAGGCAACCTACGAGCAGTACTTC. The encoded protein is CASSEATYEQYF.

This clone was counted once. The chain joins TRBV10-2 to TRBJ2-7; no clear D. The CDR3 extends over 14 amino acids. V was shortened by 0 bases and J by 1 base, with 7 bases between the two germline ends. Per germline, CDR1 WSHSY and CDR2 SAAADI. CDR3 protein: CASSESVSSYEQYF. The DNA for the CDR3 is TGCGCCAGCAGTGAGTCGGTCAGTTCCTACGAGCAGTACTTC.

The CDR3 bases are TGTGCCAGCAGCACCGGGGGGGCTGGACCCCTCCACTTT. The encoded protein is CASSTGGAGPLHF. V usage is TRBV9 and J usage is TRBJ1-6; the D gene is possibly TRBD1 (6 bases). The V gene lost 4 bases and the J gene lost 12 bases, with 14 bases spanning the gap. The CDR3 sequence is 13 residues long. The germline gives CDR1 SGDLS, CDR2 YYNGEE.

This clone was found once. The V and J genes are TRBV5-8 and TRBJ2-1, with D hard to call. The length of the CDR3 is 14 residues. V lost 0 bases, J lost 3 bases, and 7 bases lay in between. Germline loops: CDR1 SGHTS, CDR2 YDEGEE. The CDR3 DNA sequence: TGTGCCAGCAGCTTGGGTGAAGTCTACAATGAGCAGTTCTTC. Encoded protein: CASSLGEVYNEQFF.